The rows below give T cell receptor beta chains drawn from one sample of a study of Ad26.COV2.S vaccination and SARS-CoV-2 variants. The assay was immunoSEQ multiplex PCR, and TCRdb's table has in-frame clones only and misses some. The sample holds about 470,000 clones, about nine tenths seen once. The sample here was peripheral blood, taken in a trial of Ad26.COV2.S vaccine versus placebo. These receptors all stem from a person aged 18-65 years who received the Ad26.COV2.S COVID-19 vaccine or a placebo. Each CDR3 is given with its conserved first and last residue. The D gene is left open where the match is weak. Only some rows state a clone size, as once, few, many or a class for expanded clones.

D gene: -; J gene: TRBJ2-1; clone size: -; V gene: TRBV7-6; CDR3 DNA: TGTGCCAGCAGCCCAGGGAATGAGCAGTTCTTC; CDR3 protein: CASSPGNEQFF
D gene: TRBD2; J gene: TRBJ2-1; clone size: -; V gene: TRBV28; CDR3 DNA: TGTGCCAGCAGTCCCCGGGGGGGACGCTCCTACAATGAGCAGTTCTTC; CDR3 protein: CASSPRGGRSYNEQFF
D gene: TRBD2; J gene: TRBJ2-1; clone size: -; V gene: TRBV3-1/TRBV3-2; CDR3 DNA: TGTGCCAGCAGCCCTCTCCCCGCGGGAGGGGTCAAAAATGAGCAGTTCTTC; CDR3 protein: CASSPLPAGGVKNEQFF
D gene: TRBD1; J gene: TRBJ1-4; clone size: -; V gene: TRBV7-6; CDR3 DNA: TGTGCCAGCAGCCGAACCGGACAGGGCGAAGGTGAAAAACTGTTTTTT; CDR3 protein: CASSRTGQGEGEKLFF
D gene: -; J gene: TRBJ2-5; clone size: -; V gene: TRBV10-1; CDR3 DNA: TGCGCCAGCATGGGAAGTTCGGCAACGGGTGAGACCCAGTACTTC; CDR3 protein: CASMGSSATGETQYF
D gene: -; J gene: TRBJ2-1; clone size: -; V gene: TRBV19; CDR3 DNA: TGTGCCAGTAGTATAGGGTTCCTTCCTTCCAATGAGCAGTTCTTC; CDR3 protein: CASSIGFLPSNEQFF
D gene: -; J gene: TRBJ2-3; clone size: once; V gene: TRBV9; CDR3 DNA: TGTGCCAGCAGCGTAGCTGATGGCTACACAGATACGCAGTATTTT; CDR3 protein: CASSVADGYTDTQYF
D gene: -; J gene: TRBJ1-2; clone size: -; V gene: TRBV15; CDR3 DNA: TGTGCCACCAGCAGAGATCGGGCAGCTGATGGCTACACCTTC; CDR3 protein: CATSRDRAADGYTF
D gene: -; J gene: TRBJ2-7; clone size: -; V gene: TRBV6-2/TRBV6-3; CDR3 DNA: TGTGCCAGCAGTTACACGGACTTCTCCTCCTACGAGCAGTACTTC; CDR3 protein: CASSYTDFSSYEQYF
D gene: -; J gene: TRBJ1-5; clone size: -; V gene: TRBV6-6; CDR3 DNA: TGTGCCAGCAGTTATTCCGGACACATCCAGCATTTT; CDR3 protein: CASSYSGHIQHF
D gene: -; J gene: TRBJ1-2; clone size: -; V gene: TRBV7-8; CDR3 DNA: TGTGCCAGCAGCTTAGTGGAAGGCGCATTGGGGGGCTACACCTTC; CDR3 protein: CASSLVEGALGGYTF
D gene: -; J gene: TRBJ1-1; clone size: -; V gene: TRBV15; CDR3 DNA: TGTGCCACCAGCTGGGGGCCGGCTGAAGCTTTCTTT; CDR3 protein: CATSWGPAEAFF
D gene: TRBD2; J gene: TRBJ2-5; clone size: many; V gene: TRBV6-1; CDR3 DNA: TGTGCCAGCAGTGAACTAGCGGGAGGGCAAGAGACCCAGTACTTC; CDR3 protein: CASSELAGGQETQYF
D gene: -; J gene: TRBJ1-1; clone size: -; V gene: TRBV28; CDR3 DNA: TGTGCCAGCAGTTTACCAGGACAGCCCACTGAAGCTTTCTTT; CDR3 protein: CASSLPGQPTEAFF
D gene: TRBD2; J gene: TRBJ2-2; clone size: -; V gene: TRBV7-9; CDR3 DNA: TGTGCCAGCATTCCAGCGGGAGGCACGAACACCGGGGAGCTGTTTTTT; CDR3 protein: CASIPAGGTNTGELFF
D gene: -; J gene: TRBJ2-3; clone size: -; V gene: TRBV27; CDR3 DNA: TGTGCCAGCAGTTATCCGGGACTGACAGATACGCAGTATTTT; CDR3 protein: CASSYPGLTDTQYF
D gene: -; J gene: TRBJ2-7; clone size: once; V gene: TRBV4-1; CDR3 DNA: TGCGCCTGCAGCCTCGTTCATTACGAGCAGTACTTC; CDR3 protein: CACSLVHYEQYF
D gene: TRBD1; J gene: TRBJ2-5; clone size: -; V gene: TRBV6-1; CDR3 DNA: TGTGCCAGCAGTGATGGGGACAGGGGGAAAGAGACCCAGTACTTC; CDR3 protein: CASSDGDRGKETQYF
D gene: -; J gene: TRBJ1-5; clone size: -; V gene: TRBV28; CDR3 DNA: TGTGCCGCCCGGGGGGGGCCGGGGATTCAGCCCCAGCATTTT; CDR3 protein: CAARGGPGIQPQHF
D gene: -; J gene: TRBJ1-5; clone size: -; V gene: TRBV6-4; CDR3 DNA: TGTGCCAATGAAGGTCAGCCCCAGCATTTT; CDR3 protein: CANEGQPQHF
D gene: TRBD1; J gene: TRBJ1-1; clone size: -; V gene: TRBV6-1; CDR3 DNA: TGTGCCAGCAGTGAAGTGACAGGGGTGACTGAAGCTTTCTTT; CDR3 protein: CASSEVTGVTEAFF
D gene: -; J gene: TRBJ2-5; clone size: -; V gene: TRBV28; CDR3 DNA: TGTGCCAGCAGTTTCCCGCAGAACCAAGAGACCCAGTACTTC; CDR3 protein: CASSFPQNQETQYF
D gene: -; J gene: TRBJ1-1; clone size: -; V gene: TRBV12-3/TRBV12-4; CDR3 DNA: TGTGCCAGCAGTAGGAGGAGTGGGTCTGAAGCTTTCTTT; CDR3 protein: CASSRRSGSEAFF
D gene: TRBD2; J gene: TRBJ2-7; clone size: -; V gene: TRBV25-1; CDR3 DNA: TGTGCCAGCAGTGTGATGACTAGCGGGAGCTCCTACGAGCAGTACTTC; CDR3 protein: CASSVMTSGSSYEQYF
D gene: -; J gene: TRBJ1-6; clone size: -; V gene: TRBV15; CDR3 DNA: TGTGCCACCAGCAGAGATCTCTCACCCCTCCACTTT; CDR3 protein: CATSRDLSPLHF
D gene: -; J gene: TRBJ2-1; clone size: -; V gene: TRBV6-1; CDR3 DNA: TGTGCCAGCAGTGAATTCGGAGTCAATGAGCAGTTCTTC; CDR3 protein: CASSEFGVNEQFF
D gene: -; J gene: TRBJ1-2; clone size: -; V gene: TRBV29-1; CDR3 DNA: TGCAGCGTTGAAGCGGTGGTTTGGGGCCCTAACTATGGCTACACCTTC; CDR3 protein: CSVEAVVWGPNYGYTF
D gene: -; J gene: TRBJ2-1; clone size: -; V gene: TRBV11-2; CDR3 DNA: TGTGCCAGCAGCTTAAGGGACAATGAGCAGTTCTTC; CDR3 protein: CASSLRDNEQFF
D gene: TRBD1; J gene: TRBJ1-5; clone size: -; V gene: TRBV28; CDR3 DNA: TGTGCCAGCAGTTTAGGGACAGGGCTTGGACAGCCCCAGCATTTT; CDR3 protein: CASSLGTGLGQPQHF
D gene: -; J gene: TRBJ1-4; clone size: -; V gene: TRBV11-2; CDR3 DNA: TGTGCCAGCAGCCCAGGGACGGGAAAAACTAATGAAAAACTGTTTTTT; CDR3 protein: CASSPGTGKTNEKLFF
D gene: -; J gene: TRBJ1-4; clone size: -; V gene: TRBV2; CDR3 DNA: TGTGCCAGCAGTGGAGGGCCCTCTGGGACTGAAAAACTGTTTTTT; CDR3 protein: CASSGGPSGTEKLFF
D gene: -; J gene: TRBJ2-5; clone size: -; V gene: TRBV7-9; CDR3 DNA: TGTGCCAGCAGCTTAGTTCGAGAGACCCAGTACTTC; CDR3 protein: CASSLVRETQYF
D gene: -; J gene: TRBJ1-2; clone size: -; V gene: TRBV19; CDR3 DNA: TGTGCCAGTAACACAGGCACCTATGGCTACACCTTC; CDR3 protein: CASNTGTYGYTF
D gene: -; J gene: TRBJ2-1; clone size: -; V gene: TRBV24-1; CDR3 DNA: TGTGCCACCAGTGATCCTCATGAGACAGGGCAGTTCTTC; CDR3 protein: CATSDPHETGQFF
D gene: TRBD2; J gene: TRBJ2-3; clone size: once; V gene: TRBV27; CDR3 DNA: TGTGCCAGCAGTTTAACCCCCCCGGTTTCTAGCGGGAGGTCAGATACGCAGTATTTT; CDR3 protein: CASSLTPPVSSGRSDTQYF
D gene: TRBD2; J gene: TRBJ2-1; clone size: -; V gene: TRBV4-2; CDR3 DNA: TGTGCCAGCAGCCAAGAATTTGCGGGAGTCTACAATGAGCAGTTCTTC; CDR3 protein: CASSQEFAGVYNEQFF
D gene: TRBD1; J gene: TRBJ1-4; clone size: -; V gene: TRBV7-9; CDR3 DNA: TGTGCCAGCAGCTGGACAGGCTCAACTAATGAAAAACTGTTTTTT; CDR3 protein: CASSWTGSTNEKLFF
D gene: TRBD1; J gene: TRBJ2-7; clone size: -; V gene: TRBV5-4; CDR3 DNA: TGTGCCAGCAGCCCCAACAGAGGGGGCCTGGACGAGCAGTACTTC; CDR3 protein: CASSPNRGGLDEQYF
D gene: -; J gene: TRBJ2-5; clone size: -; V gene: TRBV6-5; CDR3 DNA: TGTGCCAGCAGAAAAACAGCAGAAGAGACCCAGTACTTC; CDR3 protein: CASRKTAEETQYF
D gene: TRBD2; J gene: TRBJ2-5; clone size: -; V gene: TRBV27; CDR3 DNA: TGTGCCAGCAGTTTGGGGACTAGCCCCGTGTCCCAGTACTTC; CDR3 protein: CASSLGTSPVSQYF
D gene: -; J gene: TRBJ2-5; clone size: -; V gene: TRBV5-1; CDR3 DNA: TGCGCCAGCAGCCTGGAGGGTTCTTGGGAGACCCAGTACTTC; CDR3 protein: CASSLEGSWETQYF
D gene: -; J gene: TRBJ1-1; clone size: -; V gene: TRBV27; CDR3 DNA: TGTGCCAGCAGTTTTCGGGCAGGAGGTGTGGAAGCTTTCTTT; CDR3 protein: CASSFRAGGVEAFF
D gene: -; J gene: TRBJ2-3; clone size: -; V gene: TRBV9; CDR3 DNA: TGTGCCAGCAGCGATCGTTACACAGATACGCAGTATTTT; CDR3 protein: CASSDRYTDTQYF
D gene: -; J gene: TRBJ2-7; clone size: -; V gene: TRBV20-1; CDR3 DNA: TGCAGTGCTAGACTAGGTTACGAGCAGTACTTC; CDR3 protein: CSARLGYEQYF
D gene: -; J gene: TRBJ2-3; clone size: -; V gene: TRBV2; CDR3 DNA: TGTGCCAGCAGTGGGCCAGGGCGTCGCACAGATACGCAGTATTTT; CDR3 protein: CASSGPGRRTDTQYF
D gene: -; J gene: TRBJ1-2; clone size: -; V gene: TRBV20-1; CDR3 DNA: TGCAGTGCTAGAGACAGGGCTGGCTACACCTTC; CDR3 protein: CSARDRAGYTF
D gene: -; J gene: TRBJ2-7; clone size: -; V gene: TRBV3-1/TRBV3-2; CDR3 DNA: TGTGCCAGCAGCCGGGGGCCTCGGGGTGAGCAGTACTTC; CDR3 protein: CASSRGPRGEQYF
D gene: TRBD1; J gene: TRBJ2-7; clone size: -; V gene: TRBV27; CDR3 DNA: TGTGCCAGCTCCTGGGGGGGACAGGGGGCATACGAGCAGTACTTC; CDR3 protein: CASSWGGQGAYEQYF
D gene: TRBD1; J gene: TRBJ2-7; clone size: -; V gene: TRBV7-6; CDR3 DNA: TGTGCCAGCAGCTTAGAACAGGGGGCGTCCTACGAGCAGTACTTC; CDR3 protein: CASSLEQGASYEQYF
D gene: -; J gene: TRBJ2-2; clone size: -; V gene: TRBV18; CDR3 DNA: TGTGCCAGCTCACCAACCCGGGCAGCCGGGGAGCTGTTTTTT; CDR3 protein: CASSPTRAAGELFF
D gene: -; J gene: TRBJ1-5; clone size: -; V gene: TRBV7-2; CDR3 DNA: TGTGCCAGCAGCCAGCGGGCTAATAGCAATCAGCCCCAGCATTTT; CDR3 protein: CASSQRANSNQPQHF
D gene: -; J gene: TRBJ2-3; clone size: -; V gene: TRBV27; CDR3 DNA: TGTGCCAGCAGTTTGAAAAGGTTCACAGATACGCAGTATTTT; CDR3 protein: CASSLKRFTDTQYF
D gene: -; J gene: TRBJ2-7; clone size: -; V gene: TRBV11-2; CDR3 DNA: TGTGCCAGCAGCAACGGACTCGGGGCCTACGAGCAGTACTTC; CDR3 protein: CASSNGLGAYEQYF
D gene: TRBD2; J gene: TRBJ2-7; clone size: -; V gene: TRBV28; CDR3 DNA: TGTGCCAGCAGTTTTCGGCTAGCGGCATTCTCGAACGAGCAGTACTTC; CDR3 protein: CASSFRLAAFSNEQYF
D gene: -; J gene: TRBJ1-2; clone size: many; V gene: TRBV18; CDR3 DNA: TGTGCCAGCTCACCGAGGCCAGGGGATGGCTACACCTTC; CDR3 protein: CASSPRPGDGYTF
D gene: -; J gene: TRBJ2-1; clone size: -; V gene: TRBV7-9; CDR3 DNA: TGTGCCAGCAGCCCAGCCTACAATGAGCAGTTCTTC; CDR3 protein: CASSPAYNEQFF
D gene: TRBD1; J gene: TRBJ1-6; clone size: -; V gene: TRBV18; CDR3 DNA: TGTGCCAGCTCACCGGGACAGAATTCACCCCTCCACTTT; CDR3 protein: CASSPGQNSPLHF
D gene: -; J gene: TRBJ1-1; clone size: -; V gene: TRBV19; CDR3 DNA: TGTGCCAGTAGATTATTGACCGGTATGAACACTGAAGCTTTCTTT; CDR3 protein: CASRLLTGMNTEAFF
D gene: -; J gene: TRBJ2-3; clone size: -; V gene: TRBV12-1; CDR3 DNA: TGTGCCAGCAGCTTTGTCGTGACAGGTAAGACAGATACGCAGTATTTT; CDR3 protein: CASSFVVTGKTDTQYF
D gene: -; J gene: TRBJ2-1; clone size: -; V gene: TRBV6-5; CDR3 DNA: TGTGCCAGCAGGGGGCCCAGCAATGAGCAGTTCTTC; CDR3 protein: CASRGPSNEQFF